This TCR beta chain stems from a study of cytomegalovirus exposure and HLA in healthy donors (dated by TCRdb to about 2017). In the study overall: A later analysis indicated that the 90 to 150 validation repertoires were generated on the platform also employed for the approximately 690 repertoires of the first cohort. To predict cytomegalovirus infection status, the study combined high-throughput TCR immunosequencing, statistical association of individual TCRs with disease status, and machine learning. The study aimed to test whether cataloging public T cell receptors could reveal signatures of past pathogen exposure. Besides the first cohort of some 670 subjects, a separate validation cohort made up of some 110 different subjects was used. General findings and caveats noted by the study authors: Subsequent analysis determined that TCRs grouped into clusters in the first cohort also showed a tendency toward co-occurrence across the roughly 110 validation repertoires, and approximately 93% of cluster scores exceeded 0. A later analysis lacked HLA typing for the validation cohort, so it scored co-occurrence in that cohort across all 120 repertoires. In the study, approximately 150 TCR beta chains were listed as associated with cytomegalovirus. Three of the identified cytomegalovirus-associated TCR beta chains were confirmed in vitro to be specific for cytomegalovirus antigens. Most TCR sequences were observed very rarely across donors, whereas some public TCRs were present in many individuals. The authors suggested that the approach could potentially be extended to other disease states and immunological phenotypes. The classifier was reported to diagnose cytomegalovirus status with high specificity and sensitivity in both the original and validation cohorts.

About this clone: Its specific antigen is unknown. Per-base qualities were not stored, and no clone one base away is much larger.

Including the terminal cysteine and phenylalanine, the CDR3 comprises 15 residues. Only CDR3 DNA is held: 45 bases, read in frame from base 1. V lost 4 bases and J lost 5 bases, and the count of bases not matched to a germline gene is 7. From a lookup of the germline V gene, CDR1 and CDR2 are SGDLS and YYNGEE. Separate from the approximately 690-subject first cohort, the validation cohort of 90 to 150 subjects was the group to which the donors belonged. The library was generated by the immunoSEQ multiplex PCR assay. The study's own analysis went as follows. A statistical classification framework was built for diagnosing cytomegalovirus status from the catalog of TCR beta chain sequences. As stored in TCRdb, this immuneACCESS dataset retains in-frame rearrangements with V and J assigned. A fraction of the clones does not appear; measured against another copy, unresolved V genes explain less than half of the discrepancy, and the remainder lacks a known reason. That table furnishes V, J and clone size, whereas the DNA furnished D and trimming. Counted in this sample were 89,000 or so clones; 90% to 95% of them appeared once. Approximately 1.1% of the sample goes to the ten largest clones.

The source of this sequence is a woman in her 30s in good health and CMV-seropositive. Sequencing was done on a sample of PBMCs. Rearrangement joined TRBV9 to TRBJ2-1; 9 middle bases align to TRBD1. In nucleotides, the sequence is TGTGCCAGCAGCTCACCCGGGACAGGGAACAATGAGCAGTTCTTC. It translates to CASSSPGTGNNEQFF.